Included here is one TCR beta chain sequence, with context. These data are taken from a study of control samples from healthy donors and cancer patients. Sequencing used immunoSEQ multiplex PCR; TCRdb keeps in-frame clones, though not all of them. The data show under 150,000 clones, with 88% seen just once and about 2.5% held by the top ten. V was trimmed by 11 bases and J by 5 bases, leaving 15 bases between them. CDR3 length: 12 residues. CDR1 is SEHNR and CDR2 is FQNEAQ in the germline V gene (reference sequence). The chain uses TRBV7-9 and TRBJ1-2, with a possible D match to TRBD1 (6 bases). Sequenced material: blood. The source of this sequence is a woman aged 70-85 years in good health. This CDR3 is CAWGGGGYGYTF. The CDR3 bases are TGTGCCTGGGGGGGCGGAGGGTATGGCTACACCTTC.